The T cell receptor (beta chain) under discussion was sequenced for a study of low-dose radiotherapy and immunotherapy resistance in tumors. Turning to the study itself: Fractions of 0.5 Gy went to Cohort 1 every 2 weeks, totaling 6.5 Gy. At a dose of 200 mg/m2, intravenous cyclophosphamide was given every two weeks, one day before radiation and immunotherapy.

With TRAV- and TRBV-specific primers, first-strand cDNA was made, covering the alpha and beta chains. The authors amplified TCRs for roughly 20 PCR cycles with a constant-region primer and a V-primer adapter. After the mRNA was isolated, it was amplified using in vitro transcription. In TCRdb, the reads were re-called with MiXCR into one record per CDR3 protein. The table shows around 65,000 distinct CDR3 sequences, with 26% occurring only once. This clonotype was seen a handful of times. The time point here: before trial treatment. The V end lost 7 bases, the J end lost 6 bases, and 19 bases lay between the germline ends. Germline V gives CDR1 MNHEY, CDR2 SVGEGT. The CDR3 totals 14 residues.

This material consisted of PBMCs, taken before treatment. The chain is built from TRBV6-2 or TRBV6-3 and TRBJ2-7; TRBD1 or TRBD2 may be the D gene (5 bases each). The sequence was collected from a male donor with rectosigmoid adenocarcinoma. This chain's CDR3 is CASTTRDPISEQYF. The CDR3 DNA reads TGTGCCAGCACTACCCGGGACCCCATCTCCGAGCAGTACTTC.